This paragraph reports one T cell receptor beta chain. In the authors' workflow: Cell counts per sample came from amplifying reference gene primers. Here immunoSEQ multiplex PCR was the method, and the copy in TCRdb shows in-frame clones only, minus some. V and J calls and clone size come straight from that table; D and trimming were deduced from the DNA. The repertoire includes around 320,000 clones, around 90% of them detected once, and around 4.3% sits in the top ten. This entry is derived from a study of blood T cell repertoires in COVID-19. For the study at large: PBMCs, B-cell-depleted T cells, or T cells provided the cDNA or gDNA that made up the material.

The CDR3 is 13 amino acids. Trimming took 3 bases from V and 9 from J, leaving 12 bases between them. The germline V gene has CDR1 MDHEN and CDR2 SYDVKM. Participants, roughly 18 to 89 years old, spanned more than 20 US areas. The TCR was taken from a woman aged 18-29 years with acute COVID-19. This chain uses TRBV28 with TRBJ1-5; D gene ambiguous. Sequencing input: PBMCs or T cells enriched from blood (not recorded which). For the CDR3, the DNA is TGTGCCAGCAGTTTGCTTGGCGGTCCGCCCCAGCATTTT. It codes for CASSLLGGPPQHF.